The sample holds one count of the clone carrying this T cell receptor beta chain. The method was immunoSEQ multiplex PCR; TCRdb's version includes in-frame clones alone and lacks a portion of them. This sample has roughly 60,000 clones, with 85% to 90% found just once. The source of the sample is a study of blood T cell repertoires in COVID-19. Study at large: The United States, Italy and Spain supplied acute and convalescent COVID-19 samples.

Sequenced input: peripheral blood. The sequence was collected from a human donor with active COVID-19. The donor label of this sample is uncertain.

CDR3 sequence: CASSQDRVQGNTEAFF. The DNA for the CDR3 is TGCGCCAGCAGCCAAGATAGGGTGCAGGGGAACACTGAAGCTTTCTTT. The chain has TRBV4-1 and TRBJ1-1; D perhaps matches TRBD1 (5 bases). The CDR3 has 16 residues. Germline V CDR1 and CDR2: MGHRA, YSYEKL. V was cut by 0 bases and J by 1 base, with 12 bases left in between.